These T cell receptor beta chains were read from a single sample in a study of T cell responses to AZD1222 COVID-19 vaccine. Sequencing used immunoSEQ multiplex PCR; TCRdb keeps in-frame clones, though not all of them. The sample holds about 75,000 clones; approximately 88% are singletons and the top ten take 9% to 10%. Specimen: peripheral blood, collected 28 days after the second dose of the MenACWY control vaccine. These receptors were obtained from an adult who received the MenACWY meningococcal vaccine as a control. CDR3s include the opening cysteine and the closing phenylalanine or tryptophan. The D gene is left open where the match is weak. Clone sizes are given selectively: once, few, many, or a class where the clone is expanded.

TRBJ2-7	TRBD2	TRBV6-4	NA	CASSLAGTSYEQYF	TGTGCCAGCAGTTTAGCCGGGACTAGCTACGAGCAGTACTTC
TRBJ1-4	NA	TRBV4-1	NA	CASSQDPPRTVANPNEKLFF	TGCGCCAGCAGCCAAGATCCCCCCCGGACAGTTGCGAACCCTAATGAAAAACTGTTTTTT
TRBJ1-2	NA	TRBV9	NA	CASSVVKGSYGYTF	TGTGCCAGCAGCGTAGTAAAGGGCAGCTATGGCTACACCTTC
TRBJ2-7	TRBD1	TRBV12-3/TRBV12-4	NA	CASGTGDLYEQYF	TGTGCCAGCGGGACAGGGGACCTCTACGAGCAGTACTTC
TRBJ1-1	TRBD1	TRBV11-1	NA	CASRRDRVNTEAFF	TGTGCCAGCAGACGAGACAGGGTGAACACTGAAGCTTTCTTT
TRBJ1-2	NA	TRBV4-3	NA	CASSQDPAVQSGYTF	TGCGCCAGCAGCCAGGACCCCGCCGTACAGAGTGGCTACACCTTC
TRBJ2-4	TRBD1	TRBV6-1	NA	CASSEGTGGPGNIQYF	TGTGCCAGCAGTGAAGGGACAGGGGGCCCTGGGAACATTCAGTACTTC
TRBJ2-7	NA	TRBV5-1	NA	CASSSGPSYEQYF	TGCGCCAGCAGCTCTGGGCCCTCCTACGAGCAGTACTTC
TRBJ2-1	NA	TRBV24-1	NA	CATSGGGGLGNEQFF	TGTGCCACCAGCGGGGGAGGGGGTCTCGGCAATGAGCAGTTCTTC
TRBJ2-1	NA	TRBV29-1	NA	CSVDSGGLSNEQFF	TGCAGCGTTGACTCTGGGGGGCTAAGCAATGAGCAGTTCTTC
TRBJ1-2	NA	TRBV4-3	NA	CASSQGRVSYGYTF	TGCGCCAGCAGCCAAGGACGGGTCTCCTATGGCTACACCTTC
TRBJ1-6	TRBD1	TRBV19	NA	CASRQGADWNSPLHF	TGTGCCAGCCGACAGGGAGCGGACTGGAATTCACCCCTCCACTTT
TRBJ2-7	TRBD1	TRBV5-4	NA	CASERQGVYEQYF	TGTGCCAGCGAACGACAGGGGGTATACGAGCAGTACTTC
TRBJ1-2	NA	TRBV6-5	NA	CASSYQTGFAGYTF	TGTGCCAGCAGTTACCAGACAGGCTTTGCGGGCTACACCTTC
TRBJ2-7	TRBD1	TRBV28	NA	CASRAGGQGSSYEQYF	TGTGCCAGCAGGGCTGGGGGACAGGGAAGCTCCTACGAGCAGTACTTC
TRBJ1-1	NA	TRBV30	NA	CAWSADSNEAFF	TGTGCCTGGAGTGCCGACAGCAATGAAGCTTTCTTT
TRBJ1-3	NA	TRBV23-1	NA	CASSQPGQLSGNTIYF	TGCGCCAGCAGTCAACCAGGACAGCTCTCTGGAAACACCATATATTTT
TRBJ2-7	TRBD2	TRBV4-2	NA	CASRLAGGTYEQYF	TGTGCCAGCAGACTAGCGGGGGGAACCTACGAGCAGTACTTC
TRBJ1-4	NA	TRBV9	NA	CASSVVAGEKLFF	TGTGCCAGCAGCGTAGTAGCGGGGGAAAAACTGTTTTTT
TRBJ2-5	NA	TRBV29-1	NA	CSVEGRWGGLLPETQYF	TGCAGCGTTGAAGGTCGTTGGGGGGGCCTCTTACCTGAGACCCAGTACTTC
TRBJ1-1	NA	TRBV5-5	NA	CASSLEMGFTEAFF	TGTGCCAGCAGCTTGGAAATGGGATTCACTGAAGCTTTCTTT
TRBJ2-1	TRBD1	TRBV27	NA	CASSSGTGVYNEQFF	TGTGCCAGCAGTTCCGGGACAGGGGTCTACAATGAGCAGTTCTTC
TRBJ1-5	NA	TRBV4-1	few	CASSLGLGNSNQPQHF	TGCGCCAGCAGTCTCGGGTTGGGAAATAGCAATCAGCCCCAGCATTTT
TRBJ1-5	NA	TRBV10-3	NA	CAISGSGVNQPQHF	TGTGCCATCAGTGGATCAGGGGTAAATCAGCCCCAGCATTTT
TRBJ2-1	NA	TRBV6-5	NA	CATKISTRNEQFF	TGTGCCACGAAAATTAGTACACGGAATGAGCAGTTCTTC
TRBJ2-7	NA	TRBV3-1/TRBV3-2	NA	CASSQGSGFAYEQYF	TGTGCCAGCAGCCAAGGGTCAGGGTTTGCCTACGAGCAGTACTTC
TRBJ1-1	NA	TRBV6-5	NA	CASCISQGRAEAFF	TGTGCCAGCTGTATCTCTCAGGGGAGGGCTGAAGCTTTCTTT
TRBJ2-3	TRBD2	TRBV6-5	NA	CASSWVSGLDTQYF	TGTGCCAGCAGTTGGGTTAGCGGGCTAGATACGCAGTATTTT
TRBJ1-1	NA	TRBV7-9	NA	CASSFSAAANTEAFF	TGTGCCAGCAGCTTTAGTGCGGCTGCTAACACTGAAGCTTTCTTT
TRBJ2-7	NA	TRBV3-1/TRBV3-2	NA	CASSQVPGRREQYF	TGTGCCAGCAGCCAAGTACCGGGACGTCGGGAGCAGTACTTC
TRBJ1-1	TRBD1	TRBV6-6	few	CASSYSSGQLEAFF	TGTGCCAGCAGTTACTCCTCGGGACAGCTTGAAGCTTTCTTT
TRBJ1-6	NA	TRBV30	NA	CAWSSRGLRPPLHF	TGTGCCTGGAGTTCAAGGGGACTCCGTCCCCCCCTCCACTTT
TRBJ1-2	NA	TRBV5-1	NA	CASNLGGNGGYTF	TGCGCCAGTAACTTGGGAGGGAATGGTGGCTACACCTTC
TRBJ2-7	NA	TRBV5-6	NA	CASSSRRQGTAYEQYF	TGTGCCAGCAGCTCAAGGCGGCAGGGGACGGCCTACGAGCAGTACTTC
TRBJ2-2	NA	TRBV3-1/TRBV3-2	NA	CASSQELAGALFF	TGTGCCAGCAGCCAAGAGTTGGCCGGCGCGCTGTTTTTT
TRBJ1-1	TRBD1	TRBV5-4	NA	CASSPETQGGTEAFF	TGTGCCAGCAGCCCCGAGACACAGGGGGGGACTGAAGCTTTCTTT
TRBJ1-1	NA	TRBV12-3/TRBV12-4	NA	CASSIGQSEAFF	TGTGCCAGCAGTATAGGACAGTCTGAAGCTTTCTTT
TRBJ2-5	TRBD2	TRBV9	NA	CASSVGGAGVGETQYF	TGTGCCAGCAGCGTAGGAGGGGCGGGGGTAGGGGAGACCCAGTACTTC
TRBJ1-6	NA	TRBV15	NA	CATSRERVNNSPLHF	TGTGCCACCAGCAGAGAAAGGGTAAATAATTCACCCCTCCACTTT
TRBJ1-1	TRBD1	TRBV5-6	NA	CASSFWDRNTEAFF	TGTGCCAGCAGCTTTTGGGACAGGAACACTGAAGCTTTCTTT